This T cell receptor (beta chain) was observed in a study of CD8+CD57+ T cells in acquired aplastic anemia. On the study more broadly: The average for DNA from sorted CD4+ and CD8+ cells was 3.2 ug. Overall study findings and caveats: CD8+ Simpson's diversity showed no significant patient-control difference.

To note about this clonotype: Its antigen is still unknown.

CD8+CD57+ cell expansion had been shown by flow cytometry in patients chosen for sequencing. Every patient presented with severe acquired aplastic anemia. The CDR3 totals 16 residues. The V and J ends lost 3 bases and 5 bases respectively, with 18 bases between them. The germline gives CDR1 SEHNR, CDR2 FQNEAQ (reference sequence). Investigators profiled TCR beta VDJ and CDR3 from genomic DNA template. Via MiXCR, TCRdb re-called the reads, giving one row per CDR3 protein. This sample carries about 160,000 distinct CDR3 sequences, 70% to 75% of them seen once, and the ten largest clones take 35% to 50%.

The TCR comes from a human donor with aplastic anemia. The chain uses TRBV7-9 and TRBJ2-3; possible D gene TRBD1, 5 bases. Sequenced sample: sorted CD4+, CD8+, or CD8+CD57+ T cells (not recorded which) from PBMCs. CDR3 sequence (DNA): TGTGCCAGCAGCTTCCTAACAGAAAGGGGTCGAGATACGCAGTATTTT. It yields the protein CASSFLTERGRDTQYF.